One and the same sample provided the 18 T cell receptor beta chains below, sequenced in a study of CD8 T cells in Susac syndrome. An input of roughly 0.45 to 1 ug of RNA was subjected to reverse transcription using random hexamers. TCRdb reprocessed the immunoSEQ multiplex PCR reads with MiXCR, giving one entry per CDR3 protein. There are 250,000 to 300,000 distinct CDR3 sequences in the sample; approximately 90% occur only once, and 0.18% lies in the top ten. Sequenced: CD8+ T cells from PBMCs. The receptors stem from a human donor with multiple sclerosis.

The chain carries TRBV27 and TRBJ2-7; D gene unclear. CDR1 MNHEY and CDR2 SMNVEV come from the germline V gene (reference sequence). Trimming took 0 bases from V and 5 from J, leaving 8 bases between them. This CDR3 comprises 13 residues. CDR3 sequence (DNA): TGTGCCAGCAGTTTATCAACCCTCGACGAGCAGTACTTC. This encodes CASSLSTLDEQYF.

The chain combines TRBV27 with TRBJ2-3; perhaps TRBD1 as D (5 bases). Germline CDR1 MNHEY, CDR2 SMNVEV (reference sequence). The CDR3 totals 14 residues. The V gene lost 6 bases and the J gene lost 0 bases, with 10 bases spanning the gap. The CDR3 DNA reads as TGTGCCAGCAGACCTCAGGGAAGCACAGATACGCAGTATTTT. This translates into CASRPQGSTDTQYF.

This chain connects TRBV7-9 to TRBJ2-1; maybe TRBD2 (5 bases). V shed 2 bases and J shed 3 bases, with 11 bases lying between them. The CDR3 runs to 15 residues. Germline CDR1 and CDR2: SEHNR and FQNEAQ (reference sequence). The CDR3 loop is CASSLPLGDYNEQFF. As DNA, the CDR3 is TGTGCCAGCAGCTTACCCCTCGGGGACTACAATGAGCAGTTCTTC.

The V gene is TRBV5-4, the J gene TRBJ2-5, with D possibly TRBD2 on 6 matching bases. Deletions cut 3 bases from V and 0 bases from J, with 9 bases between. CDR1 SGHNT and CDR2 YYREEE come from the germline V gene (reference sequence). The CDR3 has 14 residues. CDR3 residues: CASSWRADQETQYF. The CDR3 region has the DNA TGTGCCAGCAGCTGGAGGGCAGACCAAGAGACCCAGTACTTC.

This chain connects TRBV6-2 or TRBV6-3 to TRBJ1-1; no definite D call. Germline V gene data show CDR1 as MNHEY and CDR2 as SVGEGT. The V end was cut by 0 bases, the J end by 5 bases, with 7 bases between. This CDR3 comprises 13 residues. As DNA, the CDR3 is TGTGCCAGCAGTTACTCTCGGTTTACTGAAGCTTTCTTT. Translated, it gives CASSYSRFTEAFF.

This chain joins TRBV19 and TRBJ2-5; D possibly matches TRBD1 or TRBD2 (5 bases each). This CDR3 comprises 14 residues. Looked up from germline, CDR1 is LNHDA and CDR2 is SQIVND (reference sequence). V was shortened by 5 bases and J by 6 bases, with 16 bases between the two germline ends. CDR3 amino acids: CASSPPGTRKTQYF. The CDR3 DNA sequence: TGTGCCAGTAGTCCGCCCGGGACCCGGAAGACCCAGTACTTC.

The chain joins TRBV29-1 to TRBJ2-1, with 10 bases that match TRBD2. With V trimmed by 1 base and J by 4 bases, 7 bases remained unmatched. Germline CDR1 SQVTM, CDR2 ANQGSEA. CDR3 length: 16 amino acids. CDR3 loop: CSVEGSTSGTYNEQFF. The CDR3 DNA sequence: TGCAGCGTTGAAGGTAGTACTAGCGGGACGTACAATGAGCAGTTCTTC.

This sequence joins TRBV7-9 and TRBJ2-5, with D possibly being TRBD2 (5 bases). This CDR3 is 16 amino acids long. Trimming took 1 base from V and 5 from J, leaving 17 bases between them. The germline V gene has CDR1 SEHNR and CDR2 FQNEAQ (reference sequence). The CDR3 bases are TGTGCCAGCAGCTTAGGGGTTGGGCCGGAGGAGGAGACCCAGTACTTC. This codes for CASSLGVGPEEETQYF.

The CDR3 protein is CASRSGPELEQYF. The CDR3 bases are TGTGCCAGCCGGAGCGGCCCAGAGTTAGAGCAGTACTTC. The V call is TRBV10-3, the J call TRBJ2-7; possibly TRBD2 for D (5 bases). V lost 10 bases, J lost 7 bases, and 20 bases lay in between. CDR1 and CDR2 from the germline V gene are ENHRY and SYGVKD. This CDR3 region has 13 residues.

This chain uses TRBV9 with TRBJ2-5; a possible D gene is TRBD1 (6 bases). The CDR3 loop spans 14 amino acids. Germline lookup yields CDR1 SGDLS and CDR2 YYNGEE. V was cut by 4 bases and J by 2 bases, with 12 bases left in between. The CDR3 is CASSILGQQETQYF. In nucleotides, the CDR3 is TGTGCCAGCAGCATCCTTGGACAGCAAGAGACCCAGTACTTC. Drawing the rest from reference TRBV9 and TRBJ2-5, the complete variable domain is DSGVTQTPKHLITATGQRVTLRCSPRSGDLSVYWYQQSLDQGLQFLIQYYNGEERAKGNILERFSAQQFPDLHSELNLSSLELGDSALYFCASSILGQQETQYFGPGTRLLVL.

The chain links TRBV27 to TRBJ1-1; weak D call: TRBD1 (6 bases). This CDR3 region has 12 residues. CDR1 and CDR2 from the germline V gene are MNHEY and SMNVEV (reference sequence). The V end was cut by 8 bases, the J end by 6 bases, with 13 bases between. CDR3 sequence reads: CASLGGRSEAFF. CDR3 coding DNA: TGTGCCAGCCTAGGGGGGAGGTCTGAAGCTTTCTTT.

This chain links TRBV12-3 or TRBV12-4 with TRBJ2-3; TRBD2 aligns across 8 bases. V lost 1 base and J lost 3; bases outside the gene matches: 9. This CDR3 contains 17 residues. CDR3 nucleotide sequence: TGTGCCAGCAGTTTAGGACGGGAGGGAGATTTAACAGATACGCAGTATTTT. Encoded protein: CASSLGREGDLTDTQYF.

For the CDR3, the DNA is TGTGCCAGCAGCACCCCCCGGGACTCCCAGTTCTTC. Residues: CASSTPRDSQFF. The chain has TRBV7-9 and TRBJ2-1, with D maybe TRBD2 (6 bases). The germline V and J ends were trimmed by 5 bases and 13 bases, with 15 bases remaining between them. There are 12 residues in the CDR3. From germline, CDR1 is SEHNR and CDR2 FQNEAQ (reference sequence).

The CDR3 spells CASSVLYGYTF. CDR3 DNA sequence: TGTGCCAGCAGTGTCCTTTATGGCTACACCTTC. The chain has TRBV6-1 and TRBJ1-2; D uncertain. There are 11 residues in the CDR3. Germline V lookup: CDR1 MNHNS, CDR2 SASEGT. The V gene lost 4 bases and the J gene lost 5 bases, with 5 bases spanning the gap.

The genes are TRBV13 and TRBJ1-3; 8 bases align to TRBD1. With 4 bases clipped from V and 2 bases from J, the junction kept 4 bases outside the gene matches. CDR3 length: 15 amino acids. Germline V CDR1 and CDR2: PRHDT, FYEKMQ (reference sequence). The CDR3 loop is CASSSDRDPGNTIYF. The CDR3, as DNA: TGTGCCAGCAGCTCGGACAGGGACCCTGGAAACACCATATATTTT.

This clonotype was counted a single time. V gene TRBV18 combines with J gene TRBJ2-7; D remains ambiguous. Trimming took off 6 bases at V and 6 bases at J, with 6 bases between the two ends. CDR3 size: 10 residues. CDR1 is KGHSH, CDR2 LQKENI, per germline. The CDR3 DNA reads TGTGCCAGCTCGGGTCCCGAGCAGTACTTC. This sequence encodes CASSGPEQYF.

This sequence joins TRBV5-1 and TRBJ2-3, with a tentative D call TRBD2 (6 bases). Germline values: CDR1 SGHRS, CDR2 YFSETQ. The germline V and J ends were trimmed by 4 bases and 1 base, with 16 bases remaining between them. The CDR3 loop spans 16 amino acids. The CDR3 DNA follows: TGCGCCAGCAGCCCGCTCGGGGGATCACGCACAGATACGCAGTATTTT. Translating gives CASSPLGGSRTDTQYF.

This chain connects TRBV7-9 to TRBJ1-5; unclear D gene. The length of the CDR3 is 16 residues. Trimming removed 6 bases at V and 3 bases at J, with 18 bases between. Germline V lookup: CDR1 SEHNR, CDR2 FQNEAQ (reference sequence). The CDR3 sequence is CASSPLTSLANQPQHF. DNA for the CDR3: TGTGCCAGCAGTCCACTTACGTCCCTAGCCAATCAGCCCCAGCATTTT.